This T cell receptor beta chain was profiled in a study of radiation and T cells in renal cell carcinoma. Sequenced by immunoSEQ multiplex PCR; TCRdb stores in-frame clones only, minus some. The sample lists about 19,000 clones, around 63% occurring once. As to treatment: 15 Gy SBRT to primary tumor, nephrectomy 4 weeks later. Nephrectomy followed 15 Gy stereotactic body radiation by 4 weeks. The CDR3 sequence is 14 residues long. Germline V gives CDR1 LGHNA, CDR2 YSLEER. Trimming removed 0 bases at V and 4 bases at J, with 7 bases between. The sequence derives from a woman aged 70-85 years with renal cell carcinoma. The starting material was tumor tissue, obtained from a patient whose treatment included radiotherapy and nephrectomy. V is TRBV4-3 and J is TRBJ1-3; tentatively, D is TRBD1 (6 bases). The CDR3 reads CASSQDDRGNTIYF. CDR3 nucleotides: TGCGCCAGCAGCCAAGATGACAGGGGAAACACCATATATTTT.